These 3 T cell receptor beta chains came from one sample sequenced in a study of monozygotic twins with inflammatory bowel disease (dated by TCRdb to the late 2010s). Library method: 5' RACE. The reads were generated on an Illumina HiSeq 2500. Each CDR3 protein sequence appears as one entry after TCRdb reprocessed the reads, and no DNA is included. The sample table holds 150,000 to 200,000 distinct CDR3 sequences. Of the sample, roughly 2.6% falls within the top ten clones. The sequencing sample was made of blood. These TCRs come from a human donor with ulcerative colitis or Crohn's disease, or a healthy co-twin of an affected twin (not recorded which).

V is TRBV12-3 or TRBV12-4 and J is TRBJ2-2; TCRdb's D call, TRBD1, is unchecked because there is no DNA. CDR3 length: 13 residues. The CDR3 protein is CASSFAGAGELFF.

The chain joins TRBV11-1 to TRBJ2-1; checking the TCRdb D call of TRBD2 is not possible without DNA. Looked up from germline, CDR1 is SGHAT and CDR2 is FQDESV (reference sequence). This CDR3 has 15 amino acids. The CDR3 reads CASSLGGSPPNEQFF. The full variable domain, rest sourced from reference TRBV11-1 and TRBJ2-1, is EAEVAQSPRYKITEKSQAVAFWCDPISGHATLYWYRQILGQGPELLVQFQDESVVDDSQLPKDRFSAERLKGVDSTLKIQPAELGDSAMYLCASSLGGSPPNEQFFGPGTRLTVL.

V and J are TRBV6-2 or TRBV6-3 and TRBJ2-4. Germline CDR1 is MNHEY and CDR2 is SVGEGT. The CDR3 spans 13 residues. The CDR3 sequence is CASSPTAENIQYF.